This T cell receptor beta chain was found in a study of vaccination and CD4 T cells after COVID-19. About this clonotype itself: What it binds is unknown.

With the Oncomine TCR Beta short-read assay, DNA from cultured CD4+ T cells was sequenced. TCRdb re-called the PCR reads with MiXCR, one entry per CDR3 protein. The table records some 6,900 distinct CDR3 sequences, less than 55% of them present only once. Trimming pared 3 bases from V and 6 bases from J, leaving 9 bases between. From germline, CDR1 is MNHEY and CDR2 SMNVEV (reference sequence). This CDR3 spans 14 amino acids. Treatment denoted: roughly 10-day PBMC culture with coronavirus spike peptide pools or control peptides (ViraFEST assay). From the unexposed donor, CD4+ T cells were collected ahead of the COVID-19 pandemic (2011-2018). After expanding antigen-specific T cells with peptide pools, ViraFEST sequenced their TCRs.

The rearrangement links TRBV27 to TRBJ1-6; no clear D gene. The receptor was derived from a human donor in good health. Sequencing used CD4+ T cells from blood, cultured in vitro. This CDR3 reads CASSLVNLNSPLHF. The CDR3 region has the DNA TGTGCCAGCAGTTTGGTCAATCTTAATTCACCCCTCCACTTT.